This T cell receptor (beta chain) was obtained from a study of cytomegalovirus exposure and HLA in healthy donors. The wider study: The approximately 120 validation repertoires, a later analysis reported, used the same platform as the roughly 700 repertoires from the first cohort. The study's findings and limits: Diagnosis of cytomegalovirus status made by the classifier reportedly showed high specificity and sensitivity. As confirmed in vitro, a few CMV-associated chains were specific for CMV antigens.

CDR1 is SGHNT and CDR2 is YENEEA in the germline V gene. With 5 bases removed from V and 3 bases from J, the gap between germline ends came to 13 bases. The CDR3 consists of 15 residues. Profiling relied on immunoSEQ multiplex PCR, and the TCRdb table lists in-frame clones only, not all of them. The profile shows about 170,000 clones, about 83% of them singletons. A note on this clone: Antigen specificity is unknown.

Donors were drawn from the approximately 110-subject validation cohort, separate from the approximately 670-subject first cohort. Sequenced material: PBMCs. V gene TRBV11-3 combines with J gene TRBJ2-2; TRBD2 is a possible D gene (6 bases). This clonotype was obtained from a woman between 25 and 40 years old in good health and CMV-seronegative. The chain's CDR3 is CASSPRTGDTGELFF. The CDR3 coding sequence is TGTGCCAGCAGCCCCCGGACGGGGGACACCGGGGAGCTGTTTTTT.